This T cell receptor (beta chain) was retrieved from a study of tumor-infiltrating lymphocytes in primary liver carcinoma. Co-extracted RNA and DNA came from about 20-30 mg of unsorted bulk tissue. Germline V lookup: CDR1 SGHTS, CDR2 YDEGEE. CDR3 length: 16 amino acids. V was trimmed by 1 base and J by 4 bases, leaving 18 bases between them. Using a constant-region primer together with ProtoScript II reverse transcriptase, TCR beta cDNA was made from approximately 0.55 ug of total RNA. Researchers made the TCR beta libraries by running three nested multiplex PCR rounds with slightly modified ARM-PCR. Investigators reported that the first two PCR rounds, at 10 cycles each, used TRBV1-TRBV30 forward primers with a C-beta reverse primer. TCRdb analysed the multiplex PCR reads with MiXCR anew, one entry per CDR3 protein. The table lists 45,000 or so distinct CDR3 sequences, 60% to 80% of them singletons.

A remark on this clonotype: Its antigen is currently unknown.

Study conclusions and caveats: The difference in top-250-clone fraction between tumors and blood was significant, favoring tumors (p = 0.039).

Sequenced sample: tumor-adjacent normal liver tissue. The sequence was obtained from a woman aged 25 to 39 with primary liver carcinoma and hepatitis B virus infection. The chain carries TRBV5-8 and TRBJ2-7; tentative D call: TRBD1 (6 bases). In nucleotides, the CDR3 is TGTGCCAGCAGCTTGATCAGGGGCGATATCTCGTACGAGCAGTACTTC. This gives the protein CASSLIRGDISYEQYF.